The entry below describes one T cell receptor beta chain. From germline, CDR1 is SGHRS and CDR2 YFSETQ. This CDR3 region has 15 residues. Trimming removed 0 bases from V and 0 bases from J; junction bases left unmatched: 1. Original analysis: Nucleated cell number was recorded as an estimate derived from reference gene primer amplification. Assay: immunoSEQ multiplex PCR; the TCRdb copy retains only in-frame clones and omits some. The DNA was the basis for D and trimming; V, J and clone size are from that table. The sample holds 100,000 to 130,000 clones, over 80% seen once. The sample comes from a study of blood T cell repertoires in COVID-19. About the research overall: Samples taken during acute and convalescent COVID-19 were collected in the United States, Italy and Spain. The analysed material was cDNA or gDNA that came from T cells, B-cell-depleted T cells, or PBMCs.

The receptor's source is a woman in her seventies with acute or convalescent COVID-19. Material: peripheral blood. The chain links TRBV5-1 to TRBJ2-3; 7 bases are shared with TRBD1. This CDR3 is CASSLGGQSTDTQYF. The CDR3 region has the DNA TGCGCCAGCAGCTTGGGGGGACAGAGCACAGATACGCAGTATTTT. The variable domain in full, completed from reference TRBV5-1 and TRBJ2-3, reads KAGVTQTPRYLIKTRGQQVTLSCSPISGHRSVSWYQQTPGQGLQFLFEYFSETQRNKGNFPGRFSGRQFSNSRSEMNVSTLELGDSALYLCASSLGGQSTDTQYFGPGTRLTVL.